This T cell receptor beta chain appears in the sequencing data of a study of T cell responses to AZD1222 COVID-19 vaccine. Whole-study findings and limits: Spike-specific TCR breadth and depth were elevated following two AZD1222 doses. Seropositive AZD1222 recipients at baseline numbered only 5 to 7. Possibly, clonal diversity was underestimated; donors were largely white British and included more females.

Data came from immunoSEQ multiplex PCR; TCRdb stores just in-frame clones and leaves some out. The sample lists about 160,000 clones, 90% seen once, with about 1.6% in the top ten. Worth noting for this clone: Antigen: not known.

This sequence was found in an adult in good health. The specimen comprised peripheral blood, sampled on day 0 of AZD1222 vaccination.

The CDR3 DNA sequence: TGTGCCAGTAAAAACAGCGGAGAAGCTTTCTTT. Translated: CASKNSGEAFF. The V call is TRBV19, the J call TRBJ1-1, with D uncertain. The CDR3 is 11 residues long. Trimming took off 7 bases at V and 8 bases at J, with 11 bases between the two ends. CDR1 and CDR2 (germline): LNHDA, SQIVND (reference sequence).